The entry that follows covers one T cell receptor beta chain sequence. Original handling: Amplified reference gene primers provided the basis for estimating nucleated cell counts. Profiling relied on immunoSEQ multiplex PCR, and the TCRdb table lists in-frame clones only, not all of them. V and J calls and clone size are given by that table; D and trimming were obtained from the DNA. The sample shows 200,000 to 250,000 clones, around 82% of them seen only once. This entry comes from a study of blood T cell repertoires in COVID-19. The wider study: Donors in the United States, Italy and Spain gave samples during acute or convalescent COVID-19. In each case, the material was cDNA or gDNA derived from T cells, B-cell-depleted T cells, or PBMCs.

This TCR was recovered from a woman aged 25 to 45 who had recovered from COVID-19. The sample was peripheral blood.

CDR3 nucleotide sequence: TGCGCCAGCAGCTTGGCCGTCGGGAGGGCTACACAAGAGACCCAGTACTTC. Its protein product is CASSLAVGRATQETQYF. The chain is built from TRBV5-1 and TRBJ2-5; 8 bases are a match to TRBD2. Germline loops: CDR1 SGHRS, CDR2 YFSETQ. The CDR3 sequence is 17 residues long. The V gene end was trimmed by 0 bases and the J gene end by 2 bases; junction bases not matched to a gene: 9. The full variable domain, with the rest looked up from reference TRBV5-1 and TRBJ2-5, is KAGVTQTPRYLIKTRGQQVTLSCSPISGHRSVSWYQQTPGQGLQFLFEYFSETQRNKGNFPGRFSGRQFSNSRSEMNVSTLELGDSALYLCASSLAVGRATQETQYFGPGTRLLVL.